Presented here are 16 T cell receptor beta chains from one specimen sequenced in a study of siplizumab effects on memory and regulatory T cells. Using immunoSEQ multiplex PCR, the repertoire was profiled, and TCRdb retains in-frame clones only, with some absent. Of 75,000 to 100,000 clones in the sample, nearly 95% were seen once. Sequencing was performed on non-Treg CD4+ T cells sorted from blood. The receptors were gathered from a human donor in good health.

V usage is TRBV5-4 and J usage is TRBJ1-1; D not resolved. Per the germline V gene, CDR1 is SGHNT and CDR2 is YYREEE (reference sequence). V gave up 0 bases and J gave up 2 bases, with 5 bases separating them. This CDR3 is 13 amino acids long. The CDR3 region has the DNA TGTGCCAGCAGCTTGGACAGCAACACTGAAGCTTTCTTT. Protein sequence: CASSLDSNTEAFF.

V and J are TRBV7-3 and TRBJ2-1, with D perhaps TRBD1 (6 bases). The CDR3 length is 16 residues. The germline CDR1 and CDR2 sequences are SGHTA and FQGTGA. The V end lost 4 bases, the J end lost 0 bases, and 13 bases lay between the germline ends. The CDR3 nucleotides read TGTGCCAGCAGCTCCAACAGGGAAAGCTCCTACAATGAGCAGTTCTTC. Amino acids: CASSSNRESSYNEQFF.

The chain joins TRBV7-2 to TRBJ1-1, with 8 bases fitting TRBD1. This CDR3 is 16 amino acids long. Germline V gene lookup returns CDR1 SGHTA and CDR2 FQGNSA. The ends lost 6 bases at V and 1 base at J; junction bases unmatched: 10. The CDR3, as DNA: TGTGCCAGCAGTTATCATGCCGGGACAGGGAACACTGAAGCTTTCTTT. It translates to CASSYHAGTGNTEAFF.

As concerns this clone: Other DNA sequences in the sample encode the same CDR3. The chain employs TRBV4-1 and TRBJ1-1, with D uncertain. CDR3 length: 16 amino acids. Trimming removed 0 bases from V and 0 bases from J, with 11 bases in between. Germline V gene data show CDR1 as MGHRA and CDR2 as YSYEKL. Here the CDR3 DNA reads TGCGCCAGCAGCCAAGAGGTAGTTGGGGTGAACACTGAAGCTTTCTTT. Translating it yields CASSQEVVGVNTEAFF.

This chain joins TRBV30 and TRBJ1-1; the D gene is possibly TRBD1 (5 bases). The CDR3 contains 11 residues. V lost 5 bases, J lost 10 bases, and 14 bases lay in between. Germline assignment: CDR1 GTSNPN and CDR2 SVGIG (reference sequence). The CDR3 DNA follows: TGTGCCTGGGCCCGACAGCTAAGAGCTTTCTTT. Its protein is CAWARQLRAFF.

V gene TRBV11-2 combines with J gene TRBJ2-7; no definite D call. The CDR3 length is 14 residues. Between the trimmed V and J ends, which lost 2 bases and 4 bases, there was a span of 12 bases. CDR1 and CDR2 (germline): SGHAT, FQNNGV. Here the CDR3 DNA reads TGTGCCAGCAGCTTATCCCCAGGACGGTACGAGCAGTACTTC. It specifies CASSLSPGRYEQYF.

The gene calls are TRBV6-5 and TRBJ1-1; 7 bases fit TRBD1. The V gene's germline CDR1 is MNHEY and CDR2 SVGAGI. The CDR3 contains 15 residues. J was trimmed by 4 bases and V by 5 bases; bases with no gene match: 10. The CDR3 bases are TGTGCCAGCAGTACAGGGGTGGGCTGGGGCACTGAAGCTTTCTTT. Translation: CASSTGVGWGTEAFF.

This clone has just one count. J is TRBJ2-7 and V is TRBV6-1, with D hard to call. The CDR3 spans 12 residues. V was trimmed by 7 bases and J by 0 bases, leaving 7 bases between them. Germline values: CDR1 MNHNS, CDR2 SASEGT. This CDR3 reads CASTESSYEQYF. The CDR3 DNA follows: TGTGCCAGCACCGAAAGCTCCTACGAGCAGTACTTC.

The CDR3 is CASSHRVAGGYQETQYF. The CDR3 nucleotides read TGCGCCAGCAGCCATAGGGTGGCAGGGGGGTACCAAGAGACCCAGTACTTC. V is TRBV4-3 and J is TRBJ2-5, with D tentatively TRBD1 (7 bases). The germline V gene encodes CDR1 LGHNA and CDR2 YSLEER. The CDR3 contains 17 residues. Trimming cost V 3 bases and J 0 bases, with 17 bases left between them.

V and J are TRBV4-1 and TRBJ2-3, with TRBD1 matching 10 bases. Germline loops: CDR1 MGHRA, CDR2 YSYEKL. After removal of 4 bases from V and 1 base from J, the junction contained 2 bases not matched to a gene. This CDR3 has 15 residues. In DNA form, the CDR3 reads TGCGCCAGCAGCCTAGGGACAGGGGGCACAGATACGCAGTATTTT. Protein sequence: CASSLGTGGTDTQYF.

The chain carries TRBV10-3 and TRBJ1-2; 9 bases are shared with TRBD1. The CDR3 has 14 residues. Germline V CDR1 and CDR2: ENHRY, SYGVKD. With 6 bases clipped from V and 6 bases from J, the junction kept 8 bases outside the gene matches. CDR3 protein: CAISTGGAGDGYTF. The CDR3 region has the DNA TGTGCCATCAGCACAGGGGGCGCAGGCGATGGCTACACCTTC.

V gene TRBV4-1 combines with J gene TRBJ2-5, with D uncertain. Germline assignment: CDR1 MGHRA and CDR2 YSYEKL. Trimming left V 1 base short and J 1 base short, with 10 bases between. The CDR3 is made up of 15 amino acids. The CDR3 bases are TGCGCCAGCAGCCAAGTGCGCGGTAGCCAAGAGACCCAGTACTTC. This gives the protein CASSQVRGSQETQYF.

The chain is built from TRBV4-1 and TRBJ2-5; the D gene is possibly TRBD1 (5 bases). The CDR3 extends over 16 amino acids. Germline-derived CDR1 and CDR2 are MGHRA and YSYEKL. V was shortened by 1 base and J by 4 bases, with 16 bases between the two germline ends. In DNA, the CDR3 is TGCGCCAGCAGCCAAGCTTTCGCGACAGTCGGAGAGACCCAGTACTTC. Translating gives CASSQAFATVGETQYF.

About this clone itself: Different DNA sequences within this sample yield the same CDR3. CDR3 amino acids: CASSMPDRVQETQYF. For the CDR3, the DNA is TGCGCCAGCAGCATGCCCGACAGGGTTCAAGAGACCCAGTACTTC. The chain is built from TRBV5-1 and TRBJ2-5; 7 bases are shared with TRBD1. In germline, CDR1 is SGHRS, CDR2 YFSETQ. This CDR3 contains 15 residues. The V and J ends lost 4 bases and 2 bases, in that order; junction bases with no gene match: 8.

This chain uses TRBV19 with TRBJ1-4; TRBD1 matches 7 bases. V was pared by 5 bases and J by 5 bases, with 5 bases of the junction left unmatched. Per the germline V gene, CDR1 is LNHDA and CDR2 is SQIVND (reference sequence). This CDR3 has 14 residues. This CDR3 reads CASSQGGSNEKLFF. The CDR3 DNA follows: TGTGCCAGTAGTCAGGGGGGTTCCAATGAAAAACTGTTTTTT. The variable domain in full, completed from reference TRBV19 and TRBJ1-4, reads DGGITQSPKYLFRKEGQNVTLSCEQNLNHDAMYWYRQDPGQGLRLIYYSQIVNDFQKGDIAEGYSVSREKKESFPLTVTSAQKNPTAFYLCASSQGGSNEKLFFGSGTQLSVL.

The V and J genes are TRBV2 and TRBJ1-1, with unresolved D. V gave up 7 bases and J gave up 3 bases, with 6 bases separating them. Per germline, CDR1 SNHLY and CDR2 FYNNEI. The CDR3 length is 11 residues. The CDR3 sequence is CASNFYTEAFF. In DNA, the CDR3 is TGTGCCAGCAATTTTTACACTGAAGCTTTCTTT.